This T cell receptor (beta chain) was identified in a study of T cell responses to AZD1222 COVID-19 vaccine. At the level of the study: Recipients boosted at about 4 weeks or about 12 weeks are pooled. Study-wide points: Nearly half of spike-specific TCRs reportedly target variant regions that are unmutated in the B.1.351 and B.1.1.7 variants. Spike-specific TCR depth and breadth grew after two AZD1222 doses. Researchers report vaccine-associated CD4 TCRs spanning spike, with dominance at 160-218 and 743-854.

Here immunoSEQ multiplex PCR was the method, and the copy in TCRdb shows in-frame clones only, minus some. The data hold about 130,000 clones, with 85% to 95% observed a single time. Regarding this clone: Its antigen remains unknown.

This CDR3 region has 18 residues. V was clipped by 4 bases and J by 0 bases; unmatched bases: 7. From germline, CDR1 is SGHVS and CDR2 FNYEAQ. The chain employs TRBV7-6 and TRBJ2-2; TRBD2 aligns across 11 bases. This clonotype was obtained from an adult in good health. The sample in question was peripheral blood, obtained on day 0 of AZD1222 vaccination. In nucleotides, the CDR3 is TGTGCCAGCAGCTCCCAACTAGCGGGGGCTTCGAACACCGGGGAGCTGTTTTTT. Translation gives CASSSQLAGASNTGELFF.